These 17 T cell receptor beta chains originate from one sample sequenced in a study of T cell repertoires in cytomegalovirus infection. A single record per CDR3 protein comes from TCRdb applying MiXCR to the reads. The data hold hundreds of thousands of distinct CDR3 sequences, with 33% observed a single time. No antigen is known for these receptors. The material was cultured PBMCs, obtained from culture after CMV antigen stimulation. Receptors originate from a human donor in good health (CMV status not recorded). Some clones in this sample may be carry-over from other donors' samples.

V is TRBV5-1 and J is TRBJ2-1, with 10 bases that match TRBD2. V lost 1 base to trimming and J lost 4 bases; unmatched junction nucleotides: 5. The CDR3 loop spans 16 amino acids. CDR1 and CDR2 from the germline V gene are SGHRS and YFSETQ. The chain's CDR3 is CASSLTSGTTYNEQFF. The CDR3 bases are TGCGCCAGCAGCTTGACTAGCGGGACCACATACAATGAGCAGTTCTTC.

The rearrangement uses TRBV7-6 and TRBJ2-7; D is undetermined. Per germline, CDR1 SGHVS and CDR2 FNYEAQ. The CDR3 runs to 15 residues. V dropped 1 base and J dropped 0 bases, with 10 bases sitting between them. The chain's CDR3 is CASSLGPLGSYEQYF. Written as DNA, the CDR3 is TGTGCCAGCAGCTTAGGGCCCTTGGGCTCCTACGAGCAGTACTTC.

The chain combines TRBV12-3 or TRBV12-4 with TRBJ1-1; unclear D gene. The CDR3 is 13 residues long. The V end lost 7 bases, the J end lost 5 bases, and 14 bases lay between the germline ends. The CDR3 DNA follows: TGTGCCAGCACCCATGGGAGGAAAACTGAAGCTTTCTTT. This encodes CASTHGRKTEAFF.

The J gene is TRBJ2-1, the V gene TRBV24-1, with D possibly being TRBD1 or TRBD2 (5 bases each). The CDR3 covers 14 residues. Germline V gene data show CDR1 as KGHDR and CDR2 as SFDVKD. Trimming took 3 bases from V and 6 from J, leaving 11 bases between them. The CDR3: CATSDGDPPNEQFF. The CDR3 DNA sequence: TGTGCCACCAGTGATGGGGACCCCCCCAATGAGCAGTTCTTC.

This clonotype was observed a few times. Here the CDR3 DNA reads TGTGCCAGCAGTTTGGGAGGCGCGGCGGTATCTCCCCTCCACTTT. This translates into CASSLGGAAVSPLHF. The chain combines TRBV28 with TRBJ1-6; no clear D. The CDR3 is made up of 15 amino acids. From germline, CDR1 is MDHEN and CDR2 SYDVKM. Trimming removed 3 bases from V and 13 bases from J, with 19 bases in between.

The V gene is TRBV19, the J gene TRBJ1-5; 7 bases agree with TRBD1. The V gene's germline CDR1 is LNHDA and CDR2 SQIVND (reference sequence). The junction had 6 bases not matched to a gene; V was cut back by 5 bases and J by 5 bases. The CDR3 has 14 residues. The CDR3 nucleotides are TGTGCCAGTAGTCAGACAGGGAGCCATCAGCCCCAGCATTTT. Its translation: CASSQTGSHQPQHF.

This clonotype was counted only a few times. The chain has TRBV5-6 and TRBJ2-7, with D unresolved. The CDR3 has 13 residues. Trimming took 5 bases from V and 3 from J, leaving 12 bases between them. Germline CDR1 SGHDT, CDR2 YYEEEE. CDR3 bases: TGTGCCAGCAGTTTAAGGGATCTCTACGAGCAGTACTTC. This encodes CASSLRDLYEQYF.

V is TRBV12-2 and J is TRBJ2-7. TRBV12-2 has pseudogene status. CDR3 length: 15 amino acids. CDR3 amino acids: CASRLARSWNYEQYF. The CDR3 bases are TGTGCAAGTCGCTTAGCGCGCAGTTGGAACTACGAGCAGTACTTC.

The table lists this clonotype with a few counts. The chain combines TRBV6-2 or TRBV6-3 with TRBJ1-5; D might be TRBD1 (6 bases). Trimming removed 2 bases at V and 8 bases at J, with 16 bases between. The CDR3 spans 15 residues. Germline CDR1 MNHEY, CDR2 SVGEGT. The CDR3, as DNA: TGTGCCAGCAGTTACCTGCAGGGACACGGTAAGCCCCAGCATTTT. Amino acid sequence: CASSYLQGHGKPQHF.

This clonotype has just a few counts. This chain joins TRBV6-1 and TRBJ1-1, with a tentative D call TRBD1 (5 bases). With 8 bases removed from V and 3 bases from J, the gap between germline ends came to 16 bases. The CDR3 has 14 residues. Germline CDR1 MNHNS, CDR2 SASEGT. The CDR3 is CASAYRGGDTEAFF. CDR3 sequence (DNA): TGTGCCAGCGCCTACCGGGGGGGGGACACTGAAGCTTTCTTT.

This clonotype showed up just a few times. This rearrangement joins TRBV11-3 to TRBJ1-1, with 7 bases lining up with TRBD1. Germline CDR1 reads SGHNT; CDR2 reads YENEEA. This CDR3 has 16 amino acids. V shed 1 base and J 5 bases; nucleotides not matched to a gene: 10. DNA for the CDR3: TGTGCCAGCAGCTTAGGGGATGGACCAGGGGGGACTGAAGCTTTCTTT. Residues: CASSLGDGPGGTEAFF.

The sample holds many counts of this clonotype. V is TRBV7-2 and J is TRBJ2-1; TRBD2 matches at 7 bases. The CDR3 contains 14 residues. CDR1 is SGHTA, CDR2 FQGNSA, per germline. The J segment lost 5 bases and the V segment lost 5 bases, leaving 6 bases of the junction unmatched. The CDR3 DNA follows: TGTGCCAGCAGCCCCGGGACTAATAACAATGAGCAGTTCTTC. Encoded protein: CASSPGTNNNEQFF.

This clonotype showed up just a few times. The chain recombines TRBV20-1 with TRBJ1-6; D gene uncertain. The CDR3 contains 13 residues. Germline assignment: CDR1 DFQATT and CDR2 SNEGSKA (reference sequence). V lost 6 bases to trimming and J lost 9 bases, with 15 bases between them. The chain's CDR3 is CSAARPQSSPLHF. The CDR3 DNA is TGCAGTGCCGCCCGCCCCCAGAGTTCACCCCTCCACTTT.

In its sample, this clonotype was seen a few times. This chain joins TRBV7-2 and TRBJ2-5; 8 bases are shared with TRBD2. CDR1 is SGHTA, CDR2 FQGNSA, per germline. J gave up 0 bases and V 2 bases, and 14 bases lay outside the gene matches. There are 19 residues in the CDR3. The CDR3 DNA sequence: TGTGCCAGCAGCTTAAGACCGGGGTCGCGGGGGGTAGACCAAGAGACCCAGTACTTC. Protein product: CASSLRPGSRGVDQETQYF.

This clonotype came up a few times. The CDR3 sequence is CASSPRYQGWNEQFF. CDR3 coding DNA: TGCGCCAGCAGCCCCCGCTATCAGGGATGGAATGAGCAGTTCTTC. The chain links TRBV4-1 to TRBJ2-1; D perhaps matches TRBD1 (5 bases). V lost 4 bases to trimming and J lost 7 bases, with 17 bases between them. The CDR3 has 15 amino acids. The germline gives CDR1 MGHRA, CDR2 YSYEKL.

This clonotype was observed a few times. This rearrangement joins TRBV6-5 to TRBJ2-3; D possibly matches TRBD1 or TRBD2 (5 bases each). The CDR3 has 16 residues. V shed 0 bases and J shed 2 bases, with 12 bases lying between them. CDR1 is MNHEY and CDR2 is SVGAGI in the germline V gene. The CDR3 is CASSYSNGANTDTQYF. For the CDR3, the DNA is TGTGCCAGCAGTTACTCGAACGGGGCTAACACAGATACGCAGTATTTT.

This clonotype was observed at least ten times. J is TRBJ2-3 and V is TRBV7-2, with a tentative D call TRBD1 (5 bases). Germline V CDR1 and CDR2: SGHTA, FQGNSA. CDR3 size: 15 residues. Trimming left V 1 base short and J 2 bases short, with 10 bases between. In DNA form, the CDR3 reads TGTGCCAGCAGCTTAGGTTTGGGGCCCACAGATACGCAGTATTTT. Translating it yields CASSLGLGPTDTQYF.